The 24 T cell receptor beta chains listed next were all sequenced from one sample in a study of T cell repertoires in cytomegalovirus infection. In TCRdb, the reads were re-called with MiXCR into one record per CDR3 protein. Counted here are approximately 350,000 distinct CDR3 sequences, about 35% occurring once; the ten biggest clones make up approximately 13%. For these receptors, no antigen is known. Specimen: cultured PBMCs, collected from culture after CMV antigen stimulation. The receptor source for this set is a human donor in good health (CMV status not recorded). Some clones in this sample may be carry-over from other donors' samples.

The rearrangement joins TRBV6-2 or TRBV6-3 to TRBJ2-5; the D is unclear. CDR3 length: 15 amino acids. V shed 4 bases and J shed 3 bases, with 15 bases lying between them. The germline gives CDR1 MNHEY, CDR2 SVGEGT. CDR3 in DNA: TGTGCCAGCAGTTTGTCCTTGGCGCCTAAAGAGACCCAGTACTTC. This gives the protein CASSLSLAPKETQYF.

This clonotype was picked up many times. This chain connects TRBV7-2 to TRBJ1-1, with 12 bases that match TRBD1. The CDR3 spans 16 residues. From germline, CDR1 is SGHTA and CDR2 FQGNSA. Trimming took 4 bases from V and 8 from J; bases not matched to a gene: 11. CDR3 region: CASSSSPGQGAREAFF. The CDR3 coding sequence is TGTGCCAGCAGCTCATCCCCGGGACAGGGGGCGCGGGAAGCTTTCTTT.

The V and J genes are TRBV14 and TRBJ2-1, with D maybe TRBD2 (5 bases). This CDR3 is 16 amino acids long. V dropped 4 bases and J dropped 3 bases, with 16 bases sitting between them. Looked up from germline, CDR1 is SGHDN and CDR2 is FVKESK. In DNA form, the CDR3 reads TGTGCCAGCAGCCCAATCGGGAAAGTTCGCTACAATGAGCAGTTCTTC. Amino acid sequence: CASSPIGKVRYNEQFF.

V is TRBV19 and J is TRBJ1-1; no reliable D call. The germline V gene encodes CDR1 LNHDA and CDR2 SQIVND (reference sequence). CDR3 size: 14 residues. The V gene lost 6 bases and the J gene lost 6 bases, with 17 bases spanning the gap. Here the CDR3 reads CASSPRAGRSEAFF. CDR3 DNA sequence: TGTGCCAGTAGCCCCCGGGCAGGACGTTCTGAAGCTTTCTTT.

This clonotype has more than one count but fewer than ten. This chain connects TRBV7-2 to TRBJ2-7; 8 nucleotides align to TRBD1. CDR1 is SGHTA and CDR2 is FQGNSA in the germline V gene. V gave up 1 base and J gave up 1 base; unmatched junction bases: 3. This CDR3 spans 15 amino acids. CDR3 protein: CASSLETGASYEQYF. In DNA form, the CDR3 reads TGTGCCAGCAGCTTAGAGACAGGGGCATCCTACGAGCAGTACTTC.

This clonotype occurred a few times. The rearrangement uses TRBV7-9 and TRBJ1-1; D is unclear. The CDR3 runs to 14 residues. CDR1 SEHNR and CDR2 FQNEAQ come from the germline V gene (reference sequence). V shed 5 bases and J shed 4 bases, with 14 bases lying between them. This CDR3 reads CASSLPSRGTEAFF. In nucleotides, the CDR3 is TGTGCCAGCAGCCTGCCTTCCCGCGGCACTGAAGCTTTCTTT.

The V and J genes are TRBV7-2 and TRBJ2-1; 7 nucleotides align to TRBD2. Germline CDR1 SGHTA, CDR2 FQGNSA. The ends lost 1 base at V and 4 bases at J; junction bases unmatched: 7. This CDR3 has 16 amino acids. As DNA, the CDR3 is TGTGCCAGCAGCTTAGAAAGAGCGGGATTTTACAATGAGCAGTTCTTC. The encoded protein is CASSLERAGFYNEQFF.

This clonotype was observed at least ten times. J is TRBJ1-2 and V is TRBV7-2, with TRBD1 as a possible D gene (6 bases). Germline CDR1 is SGHTA and CDR2 is FQGNSA. The V end lost 5 bases, the J end lost 4 bases, and 23 bases lay between the germline ends. The CDR3 has 17 amino acids. The CDR3 is CASSPPRGGAYTYGYTF. CDR3 DNA: TGTGCCAGCAGCCCCCCTAGGGGGGGCGCTTACACCTATGGCTACACCTTC.

This clonotype was seen a handful of times. The V and J genes are TRBV11-3 and TRBJ2-5; 15 positions agree with TRBD2. Germline CDR1 reads SGHNT; CDR2 reads YENEEA. Trimming cost V 3 bases and J 5 bases; bases outside gene matches: 7. The CDR3 loop spans 17 amino acids. CDR3 in amino acids: CASSFSGTSGRLETQYF. The CDR3 region has the DNA TGTGCCAGCAGCTTCTCCGGGACTAGCGGGAGGCTGGAGACCCAGTACTTC.

This chain uses TRBV11-2 with TRBJ2-7; the D call may be TRBD1 or TRBD2 (6 bases each). Between the trimmed V and J ends, which lost 3 bases and 2 bases, there was a span of 14 bases. In germline, CDR1 is SGHAT, CDR2 FQNNGV. The CDR3 extends over 15 amino acids. The CDR3 nucleotides are TGTGCCAGCAGCTTCGGCGGGACAACAGCCTACGAGCAGTACTTC. It encodes CASSFGGTTAYEQYF.

This clonotype came up a few times. The V call is TRBV7-8, the J call TRBJ2-5; a weak D match, TRBD1 (5 bases). Germline values: CDR1 SGHVS, CDR2 FQNEAQ. This CDR3 region has 18 residues. Trimming pared 1 base from V and 1 base from J, leaving 19 bases between. CDR3 residues: CASSLVVTRQLFQETQYF. The CDR3 region has the DNA TGTGCCAGCAGCTTAGTAGTTACTCGACAGCTGTTCCAAGAGACCCAGTACTTC.

V gene TRBV7-2 combines with J gene TRBJ2-7, with TRBD2 identical over 7 bases. With V trimmed by 1 base and J by 4 bases, 7 bases remained unmatched. The germline gives CDR1 SGHTA, CDR2 FQGNSA. The CDR3 covers 15 residues. The CDR3 bases are TGTGCCAGCAGCTTAGTGGCGGGAGTGGGTTACGAGCAGTACTTC. This encodes CASSLVAGVGYEQYF.

This clonotype was seen more than once but under ten times. The gene calls are TRBV25-1 and TRBJ2-5; 8 nucleotides line up with TRBD1. The germline V gene has CDR1 MGHDK and CDR2 SYGVNS. The junction had 11 bases not matched to a gene; V was cut back by 3 bases and J by 5 bases. This CDR3 has 16 residues. The CDR3 region has the DNA TGTGCCAGCAGTGATCCTCGGGACAGGATAGGGGAGACCCAGTACTTC. This encodes CASSDPRDRIGETQYF.

This clonotype has just a few counts. The chain has TRBV7-2 and TRBJ1-5; D not certain. V was pared by 2 bases and J by 6 bases, with 5 bases between. Germline CDR1 is SGHTA and CDR2 is FQGNSA. This CDR3 region has 12 residues. The CDR3 DNA is TGTGCCAGCAGCTTACTAAGTCAGCCCCAGCATTTT. Amino acids: CASSLLSQPQHF.

The genes are TRBV10-3 and TRBJ1-5; 7 positions agree with TRBD1. Per the germline V gene, CDR1 is ENHRY and CDR2 is SYGVKD. Unmatched junction bases numbered 7, after V lost 3 bases and J lost 5 bases. The CDR3 length is 15 residues. CDR3 in amino acids: CAISDWDSNYQPQHF. The CDR3 DNA sequence: TGTGCCATCAGTGATTGGGACAGTAACTATCAGCCCCAGCATTTT.

This clonotype was seen many times. The gene calls are TRBV7-2 and TRBJ2-7, with 9 bases that match TRBD1. CDR1 and CDR2 (germline): SGHTA, FQGNSA. The CDR3 consists of 15 residues. Unmatched junction bases numbered 7, after V lost 5 bases and J lost 2 bases. CDR3 sequence reads: CASSTGTGTPYEQYV. DNA for the CDR3: TGTGCCAGCAGCACCGGGACAGGGACTCCCTACGAGCAGTACGTC.

The chain is built from TRBV4-3 and TRBJ2-6, with TRBD1 as a possible D gene (6 bases). The CDR3 extends over 18 amino acids. Germline CDR1 and CDR2: LGHNA and YSLEER. Between the trimmed V and J ends, which lost 0 bases and 2 bases, there was a span of 14 bases. The CDR3 loop reads CASSQESYRVAGANVLTF. The CDR3 bases are TGCGCCAGCAGCCAAGAGAGCTACAGGGTGGCTGGGGCCAACGTCCTGACTTTC.

The V call is TRBV20-1, the J call TRBJ2-1, with D tentatively TRBD1 (6 bases). CDR3 length: 17 residues. Germline CDR1 and CDR2: DFQATT and SNEGSKA (reference sequence). Trimming took off 0 bases at V and 1 base at J, with 16 bases between the two ends. The CDR3 DNA follows: TGCAGTGCTAGAGATGGGGGCCAACGAACTTCCTACAATGAGCAGTTCTTC. This sequence encodes CSARDGGQRTSYNEQFF.

The rearrangement links TRBV12-3 or TRBV12-4 to TRBJ2-3; D call uncertain. Trimming stripped 6 bases from V and 4 bases from J, with 8 bases between. The length of the CDR3 is 12 residues. The CDR3 region has the DNA TGTGCCAGCAGCCCTCGGTCAGATACGCAGTATTTT. Translation gives CASSPRSDTQYF.

This clonotype was detected only a few times. The rearrangement links TRBV10-3 to TRBJ2-6, with D unresolved. Looked up from germline, CDR1 is ENHRY and CDR2 is SYGVKD. Trimming took 2 bases from V and 0 from J, leaving 2 bases between them. The length of the CDR3 is 14 residues. The DNA for the CDR3 is TGTGCCATCAGTGAGGACTCTGGGGCCAACGTCCTGACTTTC. Protein: CAISEDSGANVLTF.

This clonotype has more than one count but fewer than ten. V and J are TRBV7-3 and TRBJ2-7; D possibly corresponds to TRBD2 (6 bases). This CDR3 is built from 16 residues. Trimming took off 1 base at V and 6 bases at J, with 19 bases between the two ends. The germline CDR1 and CDR2 sequences are SGHTA and FQGTGA. The CDR3 here is CASSLMAGQGGTEQYF. For the CDR3, the DNA is TGTGCCAGCAGCTTAATGGCGGGGCAGGGAGGCACCGAGCAGTACTTC.

The V gene is TRBV7-2, the J gene TRBJ1-1; no clear D. This CDR3 spans 13 amino acids. Per the germline V gene, CDR1 is SGHTA and CDR2 is FQGNSA. V gave up 2 bases and J gave up 1 base, with 5 bases separating them. CDR3 sequence (DNA): TGTGCCAGCAGCTTACTGTGGAACACTGAAGCTTTCTTT. Its translation: CASSLLWNTEAFF.

This clonotype was seen repeatedly, ten times or more. The chain couples TRBV7-8 to TRBJ1-2; tentatively, D is TRBD1 (5 bases). In germline, CDR1 is SGHVS, CDR2 FQNEAQ. V dropped 5 bases and J dropped 5 bases, with 15 bases sitting between them. This CDR3 has 14 residues. DNA of the CDR3: TGTGCCAGCAGCCGCATCGGGACGGATTATGGCTACACCTTC. Translation gives CASSRIGTDYGYTF.

This clonotype has a single count. The chain combines TRBV10-3 with TRBJ1-5, with D unresolved. V was trimmed by 5 bases and J by 2 bases, leaving 10 bases between them. The germline V gene encodes CDR1 ENHRY and CDR2 SYGVKD. The CDR3 totals 14 residues. The CDR3 loop reads CAISNGQGNQPQHF. The CDR3 DNA is TGTGCCATCAGTAATGGCCAAGGCAATCAGCCCCAGCATTTT.